What follows are 9 T cell receptor beta chains derived from one specimen sequenced in a study of neurological immune-mediated disorders (dated by TCRdb to about 2019). Libraries were constructed by 5' RACE. Sequenced using an Illumina HiSeq 2500. Using fastp trimming at Q25 and MiXCR clonotype assembly, TCRdb reanalyzed the public sequencing data and kept in-frame beta chains. Rows merge per CDR3 protein into single entries with the most common DNA and genes. The sample table shows about 82,000 distinct CDR3 sequences, and just over 2.5% are seen once. The ten biggest clones cover about 1% of the sample. The sequencing input was PBMCs. The receptors were sampled from a woman aged 30 to 39 with multiple sclerosis.

This clonotype was counted at least ten times. The chain links TRBV4-3 to TRBJ2-7; 10 bases fit TRBD2. The CDR3 spans 20 residues. V was clipped by 0 bases and J by 3 bases; unmatched bases: 17. CDR1 is LGHNA, CDR2 YSLEER, per germline. The CDR3 sequence: CASSQDGSTGTSERIYEQYF. CDR3 sequence (DNA): TGCGCCAGCAGCCAAGATGGGTCTACCGGGACTAGCGAACGAATCTACGAGCAGTACTTC.

This clonotype was found many times. The rearrangement joins TRBV6-6 to TRBJ2-5; D perhaps matches TRBD1 (5 bases). This CDR3 is built from 15 residues. V lost 6 bases and J lost 1, with 15 bases in between. Germline values: CDR1 MNHNY, CDR2 SVGAGI (reference sequence). The CDR3 region is CASSPIGHPQETQYF. CDR3 coding DNA: TGTGCCAGCAGCCCCATAGGACACCCCCAAGAGACCCAGTACTTC.

This clonotype was observed at least ten times. This rearrangement joins TRBV7-2 to TRBJ1-1, with D possibly being TRBD1 (6 bases). The CDR3 is 17 amino acids. Trimming left V 1 base short and J 0 bases short, with 15 bases between. Germline V lookup: CDR1 SGHTA, CDR2 FQGNSA. In DNA form, the CDR3 reads TGTGCCAGCAGCTTAGGTGCAGGGGCTCTCATGAACACTGAAGCTTTCTTT. Amino acid sequence: CASSLGAGALMNTEAFF.

The sample holds many counts of this clonotype. CDR3 bases: TGTGCCAGCAGCTTAGAGGGACAGGGGACTGAAGCTTTCTTT. Translating gives CASSLEGQGTEAFF. The chain joins TRBV7-2 to TRBJ1-1, with 10 bases lining up with TRBD1. CDR3 size: 14 residues. The V gene end was trimmed by 1 base and the J gene end by 5 bases; junction bases not matched to a gene: 1. Germline CDR1 and CDR2: SGHTA and FQGNSA.

This clonotype was seen at least ten times. The J gene is TRBJ1-3, the V gene TRBV20-1; D is possibly TRBD1 (5 bases). Germline-derived CDR1 and CDR2 are DFQATT and SNEGSKA (reference sequence). Trimming shortened V by 7 bases and J by 3 bases, and 13 bases separated the two germline ends. The CDR3 is 13 residues long. CDR3 in DNA: TGCAGTGTTCAGGGTTTACTTGGAAACACCATATATTTT. Translation gives CSVQGLLGNTIYF.

This clonotype showed up many times. The chain recombines TRBV20-1 with TRBJ1-2; D gene ambiguous. CDR3 length: 15 amino acids. Between the trimmed V and J ends, which lost 1 base and 4 bases, there was a span of 16 bases. Per the germline V gene, CDR1 is DFQATT and CDR2 is SNEGSKA (reference sequence). The CDR3 sequence is CSARAILPSIYGYTF. The CDR3 nucleotides read TGCAGTGCTAGAGCTATACTACCCAGTATCTATGGCTACACCTTC.

For this clonotype: A much more abundant neighbour one base away suggests this may be a read error. V is TRBV18 and J is TRBJ2-5, with no clear D. CDR3 length: 13 residues. Germline V gene lookup returns CDR1 KGHSH and CDR2 LQKENI. CDR3 region: CASSPLNQENQYF. The CDR3 nucleotides are TGTGCCAGCTCACCTCTAAACCAAGAGAACCAGTACTTC.

A note on this clonotype: One base away lies a much larger clone, so this may be a sequencing read error. V and J are TRBV5-1 and TRBJ2-1; 12 bases map to TRBD2. The CDR3 is 15 amino acids. The ends lost 4 bases at V and 3 bases at J; junction bases unmatched: 2. Germline CDR1 is SGHRS and CDR2 is YFSETQ. CDR3 bases: TGCGCCAGCAGCGAGACTAGCGGGGGCTACAATGAGCAGTTCTTC. Encoded protein: CASSETSGGYNEQFF.

This clonotype was counted ten times or more. V and J are TRBV7-2 and TRBJ1-5; no reliable D call. The CDR3 is 13 amino acids. Per germline, CDR1 SGHTA and CDR2 FQGNSA. Trimming took off 2 bases at V and 5 bases at J, with 7 bases between the two ends. Written as DNA, the CDR3 is TGTGCCAGCAGCTTAAGTGCGGATCAGCCCCAGCATTTT. It yields the protein CASSLSADQPQHF. Based on the CDR3 plus reference TRBV7-2 and TRBJ1-5, the full variable domain is GAGVSQSPSNKVTEKGKDVELRCDPISGHTALYWYRQSLGQGLEFLIYFQGNSAPDKSGLPSDRFSAERTGGSVSTLTIQRTQQEDSAVYLCASSLSADQPQHFGDGTRLSIL.